Listed below are T cell receptor beta chains from one sample, sequenced in a study of blood T cells in healthy people across ages. TCRdb processed the 5' RACE reads anew with MiXCR; each CDR3 protein has one entry. The repertoire holds over a million distinct CDR3 sequences, with 35% to 50% as singletons. Sequencing used blood. These receptors originate from a woman aged 55-70 years in good health. Each CDR3 is given with its conserved first and last residue. Each record gives: J gene, D gene, V gene, clone size, CDR3 protein, CDR3 DNA. The D gene is left open where the match is weak. A row's size may be missing; if present it is once, few, many or a size class.

TRBJ2-7 | TRBD2 | TRBV20-1 | . | CSARDLTSGTQSYEQYF | TGCAGTGCTAGAGATTTGACTAGCGGGACCCAATCCTACGAGCAGTACTTC
TRBJ2-4 | . | TRBV30 | . | CAWSRTTGLEQYF | TGTGCCTGGAGTCGTACGACCGGGTTGGAGCAGTACTTC
TRBJ2-1 | . | TRBV4-3 | . | CASSLGLTGQFF | TGCGCCAGCAGCCTGGGGCTGACTGGGCAGTTCTTC
TRBJ2-4 | . | TRBV5-5 | many | CASSPPLGRTLAKNIQYF | TGTGCCAGCAGCCCACCCTTGGGCCGAACACTAGCCAAAAACATTCAGTACTTC
TRBJ2-7 | TRBD2 | TRBV6-1 | once | CASNSGLAKDEQYF | TGTGCCAGCAACTCGGGACTAGCGAAAGATGAGCAGTACTTC
TRBJ2-7 | TRBD2 | TRBV27 | few | CASRLVAGGVHEQYF | TGTGCCAGCAGACTGGTAGCGGGAGGGGTCCACGAGCAGTACTTC
TRBJ2-5 | . | TRBV29-1 | . | CSDKGGAETQYF | TGCAGCGACAAGGGGGGCGCCGAGACCCAGTACTTC
TRBJ2-1 | . | TRBV24-1 | once | CAASDSGDGHNEQFF | TGTGCCGCCAGTGACTCGGGAGACGGCCACAATGAGCAGTTCTTC
TRBJ2-7 | TRBD2 | TRBV6-5 | . | CATRQRDSYEQYF | TGTGCCACGAGACAGCGGGATTCCTACGAGCAGTACTTC
TRBJ1-1 | . | TRBV12-3/TRBV12-4 | . | CASTRDSLNTEAFF | TGTGCCAGCACCCGGGACTCCCTGAACACTGAAGCTTTCTTT
TRBJ2-1 | . | TRBV7-2 | . | CASSALGPLRDNNEQFF | TGTGCCAGCAGCGCGTTGGGACCCCTCCGTGACAACAATGAGCAGTTCTTC
TRBJ2-7 | . | TRBV2 | . | CAGSESAADSYEQYF | TGTGCCGGCAGTGAATCGGCGGCAGACTCCTACGAGCAGTACTTC
TRBJ2-1 | . | TRBV2 | . | CASRGDGGRHNEQFF | TGTGCCAGCAGGGGGGACGGCGGGCGGCACAATGAGCAGTTCTTC
TRBJ2-7 | . | TRBV25-1 | . | CASSDYSHYEQYF | TGTGCCAGCAGTGACTACTCCCACTACGAGCAGTACTTC
TRBJ2-7 | . | TRBV6-2/TRBV6-3 | few | CASSYSVAGSLYEQYF | TGTGCCAGCAGTTACTCTGTGGCGGGGAGCCTCTACGAGCAGTACTTC
TRBJ2-4 | . | TRBV5-5 | . | CASSFNGWEQYF | TGTGCCAGCAGCTTTAATGGATGGGAGCAGTACTTC
TRBJ2-1 | . | TRBV20-1 | . | CSAHETTFYNEQFF | TGCAGTGCTCATGAGACTACCTTCTACAATGAGCAGTTCTTC
TRBJ1-1 | . | TRBV12-3/TRBV12-4 | once | CASTQNAGGTEAFF | TGTGCCAGCACCCAAAATGCCGGGGGGACTGAAGCTTTCTTT
TRBJ2-1 | . | TRBV10-3 | few | CAISESVGGTYNEQFF | TGTGCCATCAGTGAGTCGGTGGGCGGGACCTACAATGAGCAGTTCTTC
TRBJ2-1 | TRBD2 | TRBV29-1 | few | CSVVYLAGYNEQFF | TGCAGCGTTGTTTACCTAGCGGGCTACAATGAGCAGTTCTTC
TRBJ2-1 | TRBD2 | TRBV7-9 | . | CASSPYSGSVPYNEQFF | TGTGCCAGCAGCCCGTATAGCGGGAGCGTCCCCTACAATGAGCAGTTCTTC
TRBJ2-1 | . | TRBV29-1 | . | CSVVGSRKGDYNEQLF | TGCAGCGTTGTTGGGTCTAGGAAGGGCGACTACAATGAGCAGTTATTC
TRBJ2-1 | . | TRBV24-1 | . | CATSDLQRGIPYNEQFF | TGTGCCACCAGTGATTTGCAGAGGGGCATCCCTTACAATGAGCAGTTCTTC
TRBJ2-2 | TRBD2 | TRBV3-1 | . | CASRPSGSHGTGELFF | TGTGCCAGCAGGCCTAGCGGGAGTCATGGTACCGGGGAGCTGTTTTTT
TRBJ1-5 | TRBD1 | TRBV6-2/TRBV6-3 | once | CASSYSGTGNNQPQHF | TGTGCCAGCAGTTACTCCGGGACAGGTAACAATCAGCCCCAGCATTTT
TRBJ2-6 | . | TRBV2 | few | CASHRQSSGNVLTF | TGTGCCAGCCATAGACAGTCCTCAGGCAACGTCCTGACTTTC
TRBJ2-2 | . | TRBV2 | . | CASRSGSNTGELFF | TGTGCCAGCAGGTCGGGGTCGAACACCGGGGAGCTGTTTTTT
TRBJ2-1 | . | TRBV25-1 | . | CASSEWVEKRPPLIIRPQFF | TGTGCCAGCAGTGAATGGGTGGAGAAGCGTCCCCCGTTAATCATACGACCGCAGTTCTTC
TRBJ1-2 | . | TRBV28 | . | CAIRGLLYGYTF | TGTGCCATCCGGGGACTGCTGTATGGCTACACCTTC
TRBJ2-7 | . | TRBV14 | few | CASSHTVLGPYEQYF | TGTGCCAGCAGCCATACAGTCCTGGGGCCCTACGAGCAGTACTTC
TRBJ2-5 | . | TRBV7-7 | few | CASSYTQGWETQYF | TGTGCCAGCAGCTACACGCAGGGGTGGGAGACCCAGTACTTC
TRBJ2-7 | TRBD2 | TRBV7-2 | few | CASSLRAGGDNEQYF | TGTGCCAGCAGCTTAAGGGCGGGAGGGGACAATGAGCAGTACTTC
TRBJ2-5 | TRBD2 | TRBV12-3/TRBV12-4 | . | CASSLGLADIETQYF | TGTGCCAGCAGTTTAGGGCTAGCGGATATAGAGACCCAGTACTTC
TRBJ2-7 | . | TRBV5-1 | . | CASQVIGRSSYNEQYF | TGCGCCAGCCAAGTCATTGGGCGGAGCTCCTACAATGAGCAGTACTTC
TRBJ2-7 | . | TRBV20-1 | . | CSARPSPTISYEQYF | TGCAGTGCTAGACCCTCCCCGACTATCTCCTACGAGCAGTACTTC
TRBJ2-5 | . | TRBV5-5 | many | CASSLGTPETQYF | TGTGCCAGCAGCTTGGGGACGCCAGAGACCCAGTACTTC
TRBJ1-2 | . | TRBV29-1 | . | CSVEGADRQLYGYTF | TGCAGCGTTGAAGGAGCGGACCGCCAATTGTACGGCTACACCTTC
TRBJ2-3 | . | TRBV27 | few | CASSLSRGFDTQYF | TGTGCCAGCAGTTTATCGAGAGGCTTTGATACGCAGTATTTT
TRBJ2-3 | . | TRBV4-1 | . | CASSQSDNTQYF | TGCGCCAGCAGCCAATCAGATAATACGCAGTATTTT